A single sample gave rise to the 23 T cell receptor beta chains below, sequenced in a study of blood T cell repertoires in COVID-19 (dated by TCRdb to the early 2020s). The library was produced with the immunoSEQ multiplex PCR assay. Drawn from immuneACCESS, this table holds only the in-frame rearrangements with V and J called that TCRdb kept. Clones are partly lost; checked studies trace under half to an unresolved V gene and leave the rest unexplained. A total of some 140,000 clones appear in this sample, roughly three quarters of them only once. Approximately 5.2% of the sample rests with the top ten. The specimen was peripheral blood. The receptors shown here come from a woman in her sixties or seventies with COVID-19, enrolled during active disease.

This clone was counted a few times. V usage is TRBV7-9 and J usage is TRBJ1-1; D remains ambiguous. Germline CDR1 is SEHNR and CDR2 is FQNEAQ (reference sequence). CDR3 length: 12 residues. The V end was cut by 5 bases, the J end by 2 bases, with 6 bases between. The CDR3 loop is CASSLTNTEAFF. CDR3 coding DNA: TGTGCCAGCAGCCTAACCAACACTGAAGCTTTCTTT.

This clone came up a few times. This rearrangement joins TRBV19 to TRBJ1-3; D is unclear. Germline CDR1 is LNHDA and CDR2 is SQIVND (reference sequence). This CDR3 comprises 14 residues. Trimming cost V 10 bases and J 0 bases, with 13 bases left between them. The CDR3 here is CATEGMSSGNTIYF. The CDR3 region has the DNA TGTGCCACCGAGGGTATGAGCTCTGGAAACACCATATATTTT.

This clone was counted between two and nine times. This sequence joins TRBV7-6 and TRBJ2-7; D is unresolved. In germline, CDR1 is SGHVS, CDR2 FNYEAQ. The length of the CDR3 is 11 residues. V shed 5 bases and J shed 7 bases, with 9 bases lying between them. The CDR3 reads CASSLATEQYF. CDR3 bases: TGTGCCAGCAGCCTTGCTACGGAGCAGTACTTC.

In the case of this clone: Its ends do not fully match the called genes, so a read error is possible. The rearrangement joins TRBV7-7 to TRBJ2-3, with D maybe TRBD2 (6 bases). Per the germline V gene, CDR1 is SSHAT and CDR2 is FNYEAQ (reference sequence). The CDR3 is 15 residues long. CDR3 residues: CASSPLALSTDTQYF. The CDR3 coding sequence is TGTGCTAGCAGCCCCCTAGCGCTTAGCACAGATACGCAGTATTTT. The full variable domain, with the rest looked up from reference TRBV7-7 and TRBJ2-3, is GAGVSQSPRYKVTKRGQDVTLRCDPISSHATLYWYQQALGQGPEFLTYFNYEAQPDKSGLPSDRFSAERPEGSISTLTIQRTEQRDSAMYRCASSPLALSTDTQYFGPGTRLTVL.

This sequence joins TRBV29-1 and TRBJ2-1; 10 bases are shared with TRBD1. This CDR3 is 17 amino acids long. CDR1 is SQVTM and CDR2 is ANQGSEA in the germline V gene. J lost 3 bases, V lost 3 bases, and 11 bases had no gene match. The CDR3 coding sequence is TGCAGCGTTGACCCAAGAGTCGGGACAGGGGTCTACAATGAGCAGTTCTTC. This encodes CSVDPRVGTGVYNEQFF.

The gene calls are TRBV5-1 and TRBJ2-7; maybe TRBD1 (7 bases). Between the trimmed V and J ends, which lost 4 bases and 6 bases, there was a span of 20 bases. This CDR3 has 15 residues. CDR1 and CDR2 (germline): SGHRS, YFSETQ. This CDR3 is CASSLATGSTREQYF. The CDR3 DNA sequence: TGCGCCAGCAGCCTAGCGACAGGGTCGACACGCGAGCAGTACTTC.

V gene TRBV18 combines with J gene TRBJ1-5; D perhaps matches TRBD1 (5 bases). CDR1 is KGHSH and CDR2 is LQKENI in the germline V gene. V lost 2 bases, J lost 4 bases, and 12 bases lay in between. The CDR3 consists of 15 residues. In DNA, the CDR3 is TGTGCCAGCTCACCAGGGTCGGGGACTAATCAGCCCCAGCATTTT. Translation: CASSPGSGTNQPQHF.

The V and J genes are TRBV29-1 and TRBJ2-7; D may be TRBD1 (6 bases). Germline values: CDR1 SQVTM, CDR2 ANQGSEA. CDR3 size: 12 residues. Between the trimmed V and J ends, which lost 7 bases and 5 bases, there was a span of 15 bases. The CDR3 bases are TGCAGCGCCTGGACTGGGGGCAACGAGCAGTACTTC. As protein: CSAWTGGNEQYF.

This clone was seen more than once but under ten times. V usage is TRBV28 and J usage is TRBJ2-2; 12 bases are shared with TRBD2. The CDR3 contains 18 residues. Germline loops: CDR1 MDHEN, CDR2 SYDVKM. The V gene end was trimmed by 6 bases and the J gene end by 5 bases; junction bases not matched to a gene: 13. CDR3 protein: CASSPPRLAGARTGELFF. CDR3 nucleotides: TGTGCCAGCAGCCCTCCCAGACTAGCGGGGGCGAGGACCGGGGAGCTGTTTTTT.

This clone was seen a single time. This chain links TRBV5-1 with TRBJ1-1; 8 nucleotides agree with TRBD1. The V and J ends lost 4 bases and 4 bases, in that order; junction bases with no gene match: 9. CDR1 and CDR2 from the germline V gene are SGHRS and YFSETQ. CDR3 length: 15 amino acids. The CDR3 loop reads CASSVTGVSTTEAFF. The CDR3 bases are TGCGCCAGCAGCGTGACAGGGGTTAGTACCACTGAAGCTTTCTTT.

This chain uses TRBV30 with TRBJ1-2; TRBD1 agrees at 9 bases. Germline CDR1 reads GTSNPN; CDR2 reads SVGIG (reference sequence). The CDR3 loop spans 17 amino acids. The ends lost 1 base at V and 5 bases at J; junction bases unmatched: 14. The CDR3 protein is CAWSGPTGGTSRYGYTF. The CDR3 nucleotides are TGTGCCTGGAGTGGCCCGACAGGGGGTACCTCCAGGTATGGCTACACCTTC.

J is TRBJ2-3 and V is TRBV5-8; D gene uncertain. This CDR3 comprises 14 residues. The germline gives CDR1 SGHTS, CDR2 YDEGEE. V gave up 1 base and J gave up 4 bases, with 10 bases separating them. The CDR3 protein is CASSLNVVSDTQYF. CDR3 in DNA: TGTGCCAGCAGCTTGAATGTCGTTTCAGATACGCAGTATTTT. Combining the CDR3 with reference TRBV5-8 and TRBJ2-3 gives the whole variable domain EAGVTQSPTHLIKTRGQQATLRCSPISGHTSVYWYQQALGLGLQFLLWYDEGEERNRGNFPPRFSGRQFPNYSSELNVNALELEDSALYLCASSLNVVSDTQYFGPGTRLTVL.

This chain connects TRBV14 to TRBJ1-5; D unclear. This CDR3 region has 12 residues. Germline loops: CDR1 SGHDN, CDR2 FVKESK. V lost 4 bases and J lost 6, with 7 bases in between. The CDR3 DNA reads TGTGCCAGCAGCCTAAACGGTCAGCCCCAGCATTTT. It encodes CASSLNGQPQHF.

The chain links TRBV11-3 to TRBJ2-3; 8 nucleotides match TRBD2. The V gene end was trimmed by 5 bases and the J gene end by 2 bases; junction bases not matched to a gene: 9. The CDR3 is made up of 16 amino acids. Looked up from germline, CDR1 is SGHNT and CDR2 is YENEEA. The CDR3 coding sequence is TGTGCCAGCAGCCGGAGGGGCGGGGGGTACACAGATACGCAGTATTTT. Protein sequence: CASSRRGGGYTDTQYF.

The chain is built from TRBV7-8 and TRBJ1-2; weak D call: TRBD1 (5 bases). V was cut by 4 bases and J by 5 bases, with 8 bases left in between. Germline V gives CDR1 SGHVS, CDR2 FQNEAQ. The length of the CDR3 is 12 residues. For the CDR3, the DNA is TGTGCCAGCAGCTCCGGGACTTATGGCTACACCTTC. Its translation: CASSSGTYGYTF. The full variable domain, with the rest looked up from reference TRBV7-8 and TRBJ1-2, is GAGVSQSPRYKVAKRGQDVALRCDPISGHVSLFWYQQALGQGPEFLTYFQNEAQLDKSGLPSDRFFAERPEGSVSTLKIQRTQQEDSAVYLCASSSGTYGYTFGSGTRLTVV.

This chain uses TRBV7-2 with TRBJ2-7, with 7 bases lining up with TRBD1. V was pared by 5 bases and J by 7 bases, with 8 bases of the junction left unmatched. CDR1 and CDR2 from the germline V gene are SGHTA and FQGNSA. CDR3 length: 13 residues. The CDR3 loop reads CASSLRQGGEQYF. The CDR3, as DNA: TGTGCCAGCAGCCTGCGACAGGGTGGAGAGCAGTACTTC. The full variable domain, with the rest looked up from reference TRBV7-2 and TRBJ2-7, is GAGVSQSPSNKVTEKGKDVELRCDPISGHTALYWYRQSLGQGLEFLIYFQGNSAPDKSGLPSDRFSAERTGGSVSTLTIQRTQQEDSAVYLCASSLRQGGEQYFGPGTRLTVT.

The gene calls are TRBV2 and TRBJ1-1; D not resolved. Germline lookup yields CDR1 SNHLY and CDR2 FYNNEI. Trimming left V 7 bases short and J 4 bases short, with 16 bases between. The CDR3 has 14 residues. This CDR3 reads CASTLMFRGTEAFF. CDR3 coding DNA: TGTGCCAGCACCTTGATGTTTCGGGGCACTGAAGCTTTCTTT.

The rearrangement uses TRBV28 and TRBJ2-3, with a possible D match to TRBD2 (6 bases). The CDR3 totals 13 residues. The V gene's germline CDR1 is MDHEN and CDR2 SYDVKM. The V end lost 6 bases, the J end lost 5 bases, and 12 bases lay between the germline ends. CDR3 DNA sequence: TGTGCCAGCAGGGACGGGGGAAGAGATACGCAGTATTTT. It translates to CASRDGGRDTQYF.

This clone was detected only a few times. The chain employs TRBV6-6 and TRBJ2-3; TRBD2 matches at 7 bases. Germline V CDR1 and CDR2: MNHNY, SVGAGI (reference sequence). V shed 7 bases and J 11 bases; nucleotides not matched to a gene: 6. There are 11 residues in the CDR3. The CDR3 loop is CASTQSGMQYF. In DNA, the CDR3 is TGTGCCAGCACCCAGAGCGGGATGCAGTATTTT.

The sample holds a few counts of this clone. The V and J genes are TRBV14 and TRBJ1-2; the match to TRBD1 covers 9 bases. Trimming removed 0 bases from V and 4 bases from J; junction bases left unmatched: 12. The CDR3 spans 18 residues. CDR1 and CDR2 (germline): SGHDN, FVKESK. Written as DNA, the CDR3 is TGTGCCAGCAGCCAAGATCACACCGGGACAGGGCCAAGCTATGGCTACACCTTC. This encodes CASSQDHTGTGPSYGYTF.

In its sample, this clone was seen a few times. This chain connects TRBV2 to TRBJ1-2; D not resolved. The length of the CDR3 is 11 residues. From germline, CDR1 is SNHLY and CDR2 FYNNEI. V lost 6 bases to trimming and J lost 8 bases, with 10 bases between them. The CDR3 is CASSVAGGYTF. CDR3 sequence (DNA): TGTGCCAGCAGCGTTGCCGGGGGCTACACCTTC.

The genes are TRBV18 and TRBJ1-1; D is possibly TRBD1 (5 bases). The CDR3 spans 15 residues. The V gene's germline CDR1 is KGHSH and CDR2 LQKENI. Trimming left V 3 bases short and J 1 base short, with 12 bases between. The DNA for the CDR3 is TGTGCCAGCTCACCCTCAGGGCCAGCGAACACTGAAGCTTTCTTT. Translated, it gives CASSPSGPANTEAFF.

This chain joins TRBV2 and TRBJ1-2, with D possibly being TRBD1 (5 bases). This CDR3 has 12 residues. The V end lost 5 bases, the J end lost 8 bases, and 12 bases lay between the germline ends. CDR1 is SNHLY, CDR2 FYNNEI, per germline. The CDR3 is CASSREGWGYTF. The CDR3 nucleotides are TGTGCCAGCAGTAGGGAGGGGTGGGGCTACACCTTC.